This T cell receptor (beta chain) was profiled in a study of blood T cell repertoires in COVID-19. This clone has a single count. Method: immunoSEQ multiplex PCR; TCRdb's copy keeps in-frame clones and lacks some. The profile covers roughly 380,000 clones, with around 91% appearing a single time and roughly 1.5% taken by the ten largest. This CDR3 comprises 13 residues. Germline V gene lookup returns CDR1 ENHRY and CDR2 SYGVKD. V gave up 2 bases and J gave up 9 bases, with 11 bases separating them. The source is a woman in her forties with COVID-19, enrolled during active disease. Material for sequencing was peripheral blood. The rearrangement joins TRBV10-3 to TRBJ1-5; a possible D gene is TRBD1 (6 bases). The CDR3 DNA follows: TGTGCCATCAGTGAGGGACAGCCTCGGCCCCAGCATTTT. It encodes CAISEGQPRPQHF.